This entry lists 16 T cell receptor beta chains sequenced from one sample in a study of T cell responses to AZD1222 COVID-19 vaccine. Method: immunoSEQ multiplex PCR; TCRdb's copy keeps in-frame clones and lacks some. The sample has 88,000 or so clones, approximately 88% seen once. Material: peripheral blood, obtained on day 0 of AZD1222 vaccination. Receptors originate from an adult in good health.

This rearrangement joins TRBV3-1 (or the pseudogene TRBV3-2) to TRBJ2-5; D possibly matches TRBD1 or TRBD2 (6 bases each). The ends were cut back, 3 bases at V and 3 bases at J, with 23 bases in the middle. Germline CDR1 reads LGHDT; CDR2 reads YNNKEL (reference sequence). The CDR3 runs 18 residues. The CDR3 coding sequence is TGTGCCAGCAGCCATCTGGCGGATACAGGGACTGCGAAAGAGACCCAGTACTTC. Its protein is CASSHLADTGTAKETQYF.

This clone showed up just once. This chain connects TRBV5-4 to TRBJ1-1; maybe TRBD1 (5 bases). Germline V gives CDR1 SGHNT, CDR2 YYREEE (reference sequence). The CDR3 is made up of 14 amino acids. V shed 4 bases and J shed 2 bases, with 12 bases lying between them. CDR3 bases: TGTGCCAGCAGCCCTGGGGGGGGAAACACTGAAGCTTTCTTT. Translation gives CASSPGGGNTEAFF.

The gene calls are TRBV9 and TRBJ1-3; D uncertain. Trimming stripped 0 bases from V and 2 bases from J, with 3 bases between. Germline assignment: CDR1 SGDLS and CDR2 YYNGEE. There are 13 residues in the CDR3. CDR3 loop: CASSVVPGNTIYF. The CDR3 nucleotides read TGTGCCAGCAGCGTAGTTCCTGGAAACACCATATATTTT. Drawing the rest from reference TRBV9 and TRBJ1-3, the complete variable domain is DSGVTQTPKHLITATGQRVTLRCSPRSGDLSVYWYQQSLDQGLQFLIQYYNGEERAKGNILERFSAQQFPDLHSELNLSSLELGDSALYFCASSVVPGNTIYFGEGSWLTVV.

This clone has a single count. The chain carries TRBV12-5 and TRBJ2-1; D might be TRBD1 (6 bases). CDR1 LGHNT and CDR2 FRNRAP come from the germline V gene. The CDR3 extends over 16 amino acids. The V and J ends lost 0 bases and 5 bases respectively, with 14 bases between them. CDR3 amino acids: CASGLVLGTQNNEQFF. CDR3 DNA: TGTGCTAGTGGTTTGGTACTAGGGACACAGAACAATGAGCAGTTCTTC.

This chain joins TRBV14 and TRBJ1-4, with 7 bases lining up with TRBD1. Germline loops: CDR1 SGHDN, CDR2 FVKESK. Unmatched junction bases numbered 12, after V lost 4 bases and J lost 4 bases. The CDR3 is 17 residues long. CDR3 region: CASSPSRGGTDNEKLFF. In nucleotides, the CDR3 is TGTGCCAGCAGCCCTAGCCGCGGCGGGACAGATAATGAAAAACTGTTTTTT.

The V and J genes are TRBV11-1 and TRBJ2-1; no definite D call. The CDR3 has 13 amino acids. V was shortened by 1 base and J by 3 bases, with 4 bases between the two germline ends. The germline V gene encodes CDR1 SGHAT and CDR2 FQDESV (reference sequence). The CDR3 DNA reads TGTGCCAGCAGCTTAGGGCTCTACAATGAGCAGTTCTTC. Encoded protein: CASSLGLYNEQFF. Supplemented by reference TRBV11-1 and TRBJ2-1, the full variable domain reads EAEVAQSPRYKITEKSQAVAFWCDPISGHATLYWYRQILGQGPELLVQFQDESVVDDSQLPKDRFSAERLKGVDSTLKIQPAELGDSAMYLCASSLGLYNEQFFGPGTRLTVL.

The chain is built from TRBV7-9 and TRBJ2-7; 8 positions agree with TRBD2. CDR1 and CDR2 from the germline V gene are SEHNR and FQNEAQ (reference sequence). CDR3 length: 16 amino acids. V trimming: 5 bases; J trimming: 2 bases; junction bases outside the gene matches: 11. CDR3 protein: CASSPPSSGLAYEQYF. In DNA, the CDR3 is TGTGCCAGCAGCCCTCCTTCTAGCGGGCTAGCCTACGAGCAGTACTTC.

The chain has TRBV4-2 and TRBJ2-3; D possibly uses TRBD1 or TRBD2 (5 bases each). CDR3 size: 19 residues. Deletions cut 6 bases from V and 4 bases from J, with 29 bases between. In germline, CDR1 is LGHNA, CDR2 YNFKEQ. The CDR3 DNA reads TGTGCCAGCAGACCCCACCTTCGGCTGGGCAGGGCGAGGGCAGATACGCAGTATTTT. Its translation: CASRPHLRLGRARADTQYF.

This clone showed up just a few times. V is TRBV7-2 and J is TRBJ2-1; 9 nucleotides line up with TRBD2. Germline V lookup: CDR1 SGHTA, CDR2 FQGNSA. The V and J ends lost 4 bases and 7 bases, in that order; junction bases with no gene match: 5. The CDR3 length is 14 residues. This chain's CDR3 is CASSSGTSLNEQFF. Written as DNA, the CDR3 is TGTGCCAGCAGCTCAGGGACTAGCTTGAATGAGCAGTTCTTC.

This chain joins TRBV5-1 and TRBJ2-3; tentatively, D is TRBD2 (7 bases). The CDR3 loop spans 15 amino acids. The germline CDR1 and CDR2 sequences are SGHRS and YFSETQ. V gave up 4 bases and J gave up 5 bases, with 17 bases separating them. CDR3 loop: CASSPKGGAGDTQYF. The CDR3 coding sequence is TGCGCCAGCAGCCCTAAGGGGGGGGCGGGAGATACGCAGTATTTT.

The chain carries TRBV7-9 and TRBJ1-1; the match to TRBD1 covers 8 bases. The J segment lost 3 bases and the V segment lost 4 bases, leaving 7 bases of the junction unmatched. CDR1 is SEHNR, CDR2 FQNEAQ, per germline (reference sequence). The CDR3 totals 15 residues. This CDR3 is CASSSHGQGHTEAFF. The CDR3 DNA follows: TGTGCCAGCAGCTCGCATGGACAGGGACACACTGAAGCTTTCTTT.

The CDR3 bases are TGTGCCAGCAGTTACTCGAGGGGGTCTGGAAACACCATATATTTT. It yields the protein CASSYSRGSGNTIYF. This chain connects TRBV6-5 to TRBJ1-3; possible D gene TRBD1, 6 bases. The CDR3 length is 15 residues. The germline V gene encodes CDR1 MNHEY and CDR2 SVGAGI. V gave up 0 bases and J gave up 1 base, with 7 bases separating them.

This sequence joins TRBV12-3 or TRBV12-4 and TRBJ1-6; D is possibly TRBD1 (5 bases). Trimming pared 1 base from V and 13 bases from J, leaving 11 bases between. CDR3 size: 13 residues. The CDR3 loop reads CASSLVDIGPLHF. CDR3 nucleotides: TGTGCCAGCAGTTTAGTGGACATTGGGCCCCTCCACTTT.

This sequence joins TRBV29-1 and TRBJ2-7, with D possibly TRBD1 on 6 matching bases. Germline V gene data show CDR1 as SQVTM and CDR2 as ANQGSEA. Trimming stripped 2 bases from V and 3 bases from J, with 14 bases between. The CDR3 has 14 amino acids. CDR3: CSVESTGTNYEQYF. CDR3 bases: TGCAGCGTTGAATCGACCGGGACAAACTACGAGCAGTACTTC.

The chain employs TRBV2 and TRBJ2-2; 12 nucleotides match TRBD2. Germline V gives CDR1 SNHLY, CDR2 FYNNEI. V lost 4 bases to trimming and J lost 5 bases; unmatched junction nucleotides: 8. There are 17 residues in the CDR3. CDR3 bases: TGTGCCAGCAGTGGGTCTAGCGGGAGGGCCTTTACCGGGGAGCTGTTTTTT. The encoded protein is CASSGSSGRAFTGELFF.

CDR3 amino acids: CASSQSLAGGPTNEQFF. The CDR3 nucleotides read TGTGCCAGCAGCCAATCTCTAGCGGGGGGGCCCACCAATGAGCAGTTCTTC. This chain uses TRBV4-2 with TRBJ2-1; TRBD2 matches 12 bases. This CDR3 has 17 amino acids. CDR1 and CDR2 (germline): LGHNA, YNFKEQ. With V trimmed by 2 bases and J by 6 bases, 8 bases remained unmatched.